This TCR beta chain came from a study of vaccination effects on CD4 cells after COVID-19. Study outcomes and limitations: Marked clonal contraction was seen late after vaccination (in both infection- and vaccine-induced clones). Convalescent patients were few in the study, and early post-infection timepoints were absent.

ViraFEST assay sequencing came after antigen-specific CD4+ T cells were expanded with viral peptide pools. Culturing for around eleven days preceded CD4+ T cell isolation. Every participant took two doses of the BNT162b2 or mRNA-1273 vaccine. Neither prior SARS-CoV-2 infection nor positive nucleocapsid antibodies were present in the vaccine recipients. A half-medium replacement with IL-2 medium was carried out on days 3 and 7. Using immunoSEQ multiplex PCR, the repertoire was profiled, and TCRdb retains in-frame clones only, with some absent. This table holds 75,000 or so clones, around four fifths found once. The CDR3 contains 15 residues. The germline CDR1 and CDR2 sequences are LGHNA and YSLEER. Between the trimmed V and J ends, which lost 8 bases and 7 bases, there was a span of 20 bases. About this clone itself: As yet, its antigen is unknown.

The specimen comprised CD4+ T cells from PBMCs cultured with HCoV-OC43 spike peptides, sampled after COVID-19 vaccination. The subset here: HCoV-OC43 spike overlapping peptide pool stimulation. The chain combines TRBV4-3 with TRBJ1-4; D is perhaps TRBD1 (5 bases). This TCR derives from a human donor who received a COVID-19 vaccine. The CDR3, as DNA: TGCGCCAGCGCGAATTGGGGGGGGGTATCTGAAAAACTGTTTTTT. Its protein product is CASANWGGVSEKLFF.